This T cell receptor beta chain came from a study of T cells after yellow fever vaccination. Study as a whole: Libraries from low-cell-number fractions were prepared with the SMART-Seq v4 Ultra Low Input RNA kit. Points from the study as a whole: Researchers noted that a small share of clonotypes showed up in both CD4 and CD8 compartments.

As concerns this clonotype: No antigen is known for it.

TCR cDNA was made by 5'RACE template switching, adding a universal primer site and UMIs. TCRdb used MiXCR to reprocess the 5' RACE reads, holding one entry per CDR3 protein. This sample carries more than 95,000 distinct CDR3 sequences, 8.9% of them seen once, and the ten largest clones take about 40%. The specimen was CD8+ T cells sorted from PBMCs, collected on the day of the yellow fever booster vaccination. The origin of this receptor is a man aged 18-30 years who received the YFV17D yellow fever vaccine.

Written as DNA, the CDR3 is TGTGCCAGCAGCAACTCCTACAATGAGCAGTTCTTC. This codes for CASSNSYNEQFF. The gene calls are TRBV5-6 and TRBJ2-1, with no clear D. Germline CDR1 and CDR2: SGHDT and YYEEEE. The CDR3 extends over 12 amino acids. V dropped 4 bases and J dropped 0 bases, with 2 bases sitting between them.